Given below is one T cell receptor (beta chain) in context. Its antigen is not identified. Researchers drew on about 90 million PBMCs for genomic DNA from unsorted samples. Using immunoSEQ multiplex PCR, the repertoire was profiled, and TCRdb retains in-frame clones only, with some absent. This sample has around 530,000 clones, with roughly four fifths found just once. The sample comes from a study of shared clonotypes between healthy human individuals. Study-level results: The sole specimen, blood, was sampled, and tissue repertoires likely differ.

Germline values: CDR1 SGHTA, CDR2 FQGNSA. The length of the CDR3 is 15 residues. The TCR was taken from a woman aged 40 to 50 in good health. Some clones in this sample may be carry-over from other donors' samples. Sequencing used PBMCs. The chain employs TRBV7-2 and TRBJ2-7; 14 bases are a match to TRBD2. The J call may be in error: the DNA end matches TRBJ2-1 better. In DNA form, the CDR3 reads TGTGCCAGCAGACGACTAGCGGGAGGGGGAAATGAGCAGTTCTTC. This encodes CASRRLAGGGNEQFF.